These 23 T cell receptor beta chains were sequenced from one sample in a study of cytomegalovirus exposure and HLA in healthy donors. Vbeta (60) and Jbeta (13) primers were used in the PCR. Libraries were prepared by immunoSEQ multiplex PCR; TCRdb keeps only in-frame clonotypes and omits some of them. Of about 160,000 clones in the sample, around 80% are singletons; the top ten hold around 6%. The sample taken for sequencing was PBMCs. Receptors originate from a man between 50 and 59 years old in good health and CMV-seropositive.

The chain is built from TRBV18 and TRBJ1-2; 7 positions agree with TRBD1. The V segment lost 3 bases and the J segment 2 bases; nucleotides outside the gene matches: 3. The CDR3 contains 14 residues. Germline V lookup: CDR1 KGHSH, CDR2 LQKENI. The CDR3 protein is CASSPQTGNYGYTF. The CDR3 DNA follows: TGTGCCAGCTCACCGCAGACAGGGAACTATGGCTACACCTTC.

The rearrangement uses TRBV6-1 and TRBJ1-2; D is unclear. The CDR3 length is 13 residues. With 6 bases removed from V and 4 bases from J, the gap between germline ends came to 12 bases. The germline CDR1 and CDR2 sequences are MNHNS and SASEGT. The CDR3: CASRKSRSYGYTF. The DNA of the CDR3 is TGTGCCAGCAGGAAAAGTAGATCCTATGGCTACACCTTC.

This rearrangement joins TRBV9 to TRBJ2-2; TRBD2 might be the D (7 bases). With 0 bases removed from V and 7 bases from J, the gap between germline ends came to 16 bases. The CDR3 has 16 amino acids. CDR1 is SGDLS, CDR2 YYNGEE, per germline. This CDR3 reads CASSVGGRGADGELFF. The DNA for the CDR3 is TGTGCCAGCAGCGTAGGAGGCCGGGGGGCAGACGGGGAGCTGTTTTTT.

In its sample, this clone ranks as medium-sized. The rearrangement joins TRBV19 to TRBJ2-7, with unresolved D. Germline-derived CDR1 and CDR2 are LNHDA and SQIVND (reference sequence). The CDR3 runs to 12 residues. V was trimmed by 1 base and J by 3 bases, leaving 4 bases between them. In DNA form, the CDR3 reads TGTGCCAGTAGTATAGGCGGCTACGAGCAGTACTTC. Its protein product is CASSIGGYEQYF.

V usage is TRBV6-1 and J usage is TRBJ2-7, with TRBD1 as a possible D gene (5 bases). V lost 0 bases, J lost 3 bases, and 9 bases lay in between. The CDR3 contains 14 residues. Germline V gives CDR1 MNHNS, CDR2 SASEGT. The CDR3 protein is CASSEADSVYEQYF. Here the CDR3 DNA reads TGTGCCAGCAGTGAAGCAGACAGTGTCTACGAGCAGTACTTC.

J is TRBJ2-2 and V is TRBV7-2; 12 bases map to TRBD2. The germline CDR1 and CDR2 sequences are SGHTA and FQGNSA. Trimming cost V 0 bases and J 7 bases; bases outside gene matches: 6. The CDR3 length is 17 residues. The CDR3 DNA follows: TGTGCCAGCAGCTTAGCGGGGCTAGCGGGAGGGAACGGGGAGCTGTTTTTT. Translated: CASSLAGLAGGNGELFF.

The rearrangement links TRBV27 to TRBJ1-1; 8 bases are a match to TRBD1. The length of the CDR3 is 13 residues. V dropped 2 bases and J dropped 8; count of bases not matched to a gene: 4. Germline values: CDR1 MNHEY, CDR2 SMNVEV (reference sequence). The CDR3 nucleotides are TGTGCCAGCAGTTTAGGGACAGGATACGAAGCTTTCTTT. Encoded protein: CASSLGTGYEAFF.

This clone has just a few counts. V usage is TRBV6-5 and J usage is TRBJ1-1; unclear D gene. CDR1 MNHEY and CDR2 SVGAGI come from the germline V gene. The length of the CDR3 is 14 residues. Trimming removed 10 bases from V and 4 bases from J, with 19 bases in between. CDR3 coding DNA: TGTGCCACCCATGGACGGGCCGGGAGCACTGAAGCTTTCTTT. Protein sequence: CATHGRAGSTEAFF.

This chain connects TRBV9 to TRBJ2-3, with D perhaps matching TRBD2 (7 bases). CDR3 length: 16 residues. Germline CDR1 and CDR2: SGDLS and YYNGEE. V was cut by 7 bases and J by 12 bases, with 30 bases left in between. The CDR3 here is CASDKGGELKYESQYF. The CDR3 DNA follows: TGTGCCAGCGACAAGGGGGGGGAGTTGAAGTATGAATCCCAGTATTTT. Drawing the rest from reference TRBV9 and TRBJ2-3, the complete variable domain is DSGVTQTPKHLITATGQRVTLRCSPRSGDLSVYWYQQSLDQGLQFLIQYYNGEERAKGNILERFSAQQFPDLHSELNLSSLELGDSALYFCASDKGGELKYESQYFGPGTRLTVL.

CDR3 region: CASGPGGDEQFF. The CDR3 DNA reads as TGTGCCAGCGGTCCAGGGGGCGATGAGCAGTTCTTC. The rearrangement links TRBV6-5 to TRBJ2-1; 8 nucleotides agree with TRBD1. Germline CDR1 is MNHEY and CDR2 is SVGAGI. Germline trimming cut 8 bases from V and 8 bases from J; bases unmatched to any gene: 5. The CDR3 has 12 residues.

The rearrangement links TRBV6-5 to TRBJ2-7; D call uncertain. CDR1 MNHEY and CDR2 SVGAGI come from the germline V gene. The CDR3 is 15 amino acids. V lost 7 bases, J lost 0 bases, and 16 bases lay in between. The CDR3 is CASKEVAESSYEQYV. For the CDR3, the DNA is TGTGCCAGCAAAGAGGTCGCAGAGAGCTCCTACGAGCAGTACGTC.

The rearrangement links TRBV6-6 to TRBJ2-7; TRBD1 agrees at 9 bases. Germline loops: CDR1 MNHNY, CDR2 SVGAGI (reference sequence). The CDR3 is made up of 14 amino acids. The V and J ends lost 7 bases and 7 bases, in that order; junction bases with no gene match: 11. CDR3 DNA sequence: TGTGCCAGCAAATCCGGACAGGGGATGGGTGAGCAGTACTTC. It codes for CASKSGQGMGEQYF.

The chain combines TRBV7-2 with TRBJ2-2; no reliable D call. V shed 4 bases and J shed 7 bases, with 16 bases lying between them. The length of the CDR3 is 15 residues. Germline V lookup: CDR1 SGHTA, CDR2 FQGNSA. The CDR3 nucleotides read TGTGCCAGCAGCTCCCAGACCCTAGTTAACGGGGAGCTGTTTTTT. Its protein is CASSSQTLVNGELFF. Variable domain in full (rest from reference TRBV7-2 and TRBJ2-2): GAGVSQSPSNKVTEKGKDVELRCDPISGHTALYWYRQSLGQGLEFLIYFQGNSAPDKSGLPSDRFSAERTGGSVSTLTIQRTQQEDSAVYLCASSSQTLVNGELFFGEGSRLTVL.

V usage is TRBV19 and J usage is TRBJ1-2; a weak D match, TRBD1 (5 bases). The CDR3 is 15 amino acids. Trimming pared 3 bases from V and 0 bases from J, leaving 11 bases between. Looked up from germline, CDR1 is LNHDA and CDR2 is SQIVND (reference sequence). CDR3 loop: CASSITPTANYGYTF. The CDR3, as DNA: TGTGCCAGTAGTATCACACCGACAGCTAACTATGGCTACACCTTC.

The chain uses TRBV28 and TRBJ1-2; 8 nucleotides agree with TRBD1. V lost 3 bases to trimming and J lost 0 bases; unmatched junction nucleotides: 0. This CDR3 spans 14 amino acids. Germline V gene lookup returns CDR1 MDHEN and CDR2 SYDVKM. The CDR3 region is CASSFRGPNYGYTF. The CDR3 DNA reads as TGTGCCAGCAGTTTCAGGGGGCCTAACTATGGCTACACCTTC.

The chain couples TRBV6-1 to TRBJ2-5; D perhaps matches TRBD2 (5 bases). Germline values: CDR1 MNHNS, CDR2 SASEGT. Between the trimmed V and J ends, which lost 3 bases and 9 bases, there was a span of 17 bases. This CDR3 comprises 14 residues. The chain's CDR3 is CASSERQPEVAQYF. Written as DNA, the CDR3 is TGTGCCAGCAGTGAGAGGCAGCCGGAGGTGGCCCAGTACTTC.

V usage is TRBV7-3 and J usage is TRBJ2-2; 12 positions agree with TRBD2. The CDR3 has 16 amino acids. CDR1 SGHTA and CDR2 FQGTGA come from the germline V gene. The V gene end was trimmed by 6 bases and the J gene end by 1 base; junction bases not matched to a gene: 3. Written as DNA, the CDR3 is TGTGCCAGCAGACAGACTAGCGGGAGGAACACCGGGGAGCTGTTTTTT. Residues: CASRQTSGRNTGELFF.

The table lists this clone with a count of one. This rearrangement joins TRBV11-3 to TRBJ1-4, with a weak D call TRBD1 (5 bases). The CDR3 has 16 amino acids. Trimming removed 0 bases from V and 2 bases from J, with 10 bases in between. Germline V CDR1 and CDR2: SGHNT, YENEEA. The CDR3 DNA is TGTGCCAGCAGCTTAGATCGGGCAGGGACTAATGAAAAACTGTTTTTT. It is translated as CASSLDRAGTNEKLFF.

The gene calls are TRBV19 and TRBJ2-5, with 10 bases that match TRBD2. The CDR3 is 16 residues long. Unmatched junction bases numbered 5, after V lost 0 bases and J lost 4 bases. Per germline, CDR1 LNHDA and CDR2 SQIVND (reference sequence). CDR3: CASSIDRSSGRETQYF. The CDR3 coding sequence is TGTGCCAGTAGTATAGATCGGTCTAGCGGGAGAGAGACCCAGTACTTC.

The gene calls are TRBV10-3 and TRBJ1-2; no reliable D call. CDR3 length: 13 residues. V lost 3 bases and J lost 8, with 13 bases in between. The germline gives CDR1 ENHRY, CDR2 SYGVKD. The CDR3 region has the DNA TGTGCCATCAGTGACTCGGAGGCACGAGGCTACACCTTC. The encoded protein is CAISDSEARGYTF.

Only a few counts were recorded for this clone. CDR3 loop: CASSQDLLAAGGRETQYF. Here the CDR3 DNA reads TGTGCCAGCAGCCAAGATCTACTGGCAGCGGGGGGTCGAGAGACCCAGTACTTC. The V and J genes are TRBV4-2 and TRBJ2-5; 9 bases line up with TRBD2. The germline CDR1 and CDR2 sequences are LGHNA and YNFKEQ. The CDR3 runs to 18 residues. Unmatched junction bases numbered 12, after V lost 0 bases and J lost 4 bases.

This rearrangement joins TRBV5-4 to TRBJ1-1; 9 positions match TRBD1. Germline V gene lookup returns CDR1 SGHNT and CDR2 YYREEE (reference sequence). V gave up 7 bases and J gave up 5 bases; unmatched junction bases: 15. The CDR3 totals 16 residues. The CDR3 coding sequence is TGTGCCAGCGCTACAGGGGGCTTACCCTCAGGGACTGAAGCTTTCTTT. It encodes CASATGGLPSGTEAFF.

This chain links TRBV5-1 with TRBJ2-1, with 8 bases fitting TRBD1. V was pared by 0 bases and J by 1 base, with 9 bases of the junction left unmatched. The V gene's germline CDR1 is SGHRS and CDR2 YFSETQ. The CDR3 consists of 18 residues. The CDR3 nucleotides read TGCGCCAGCAGCTTGGCCGGCGTCGACAGGGGTTCCTACAATGAGCAGTTCTTC. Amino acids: CASSLAGVDRGSYNEQFF.